The text below deals with one TCR beta chain. Its antigen is not known. This specimen belongs to a study of shared clonotypes between healthy human individuals. At the level of the study: There were three CD4 naive, three CD4 memory, two CD8 naive and one CD8 memory plates per donor. Whole-study findings and limits: Sampling was confined to blood; repertoires within tissues likely differ. The sharing of 4.5% to 5.5% of naive CD4 clonotypes was seen across a handful of donors.

Sequencing was performed with immunoSEQ multiplex PCR; in TCRdb, only in-frame clones are kept and a portion is missing. Of over a million clones in the sample, roughly 70% were seen once. From germline, CDR1 is MGHDK and CDR2 SYGVNS. The CDR3 is 13 amino acids. V dropped 2 bases and J dropped 8 bases, with 12 bases sitting between them. The rearrangement joins TRBV25-1 to TRBJ1-1; D might be TRBD1 (5 bases). This TCR derives from a man younger than 35 in good health. Sequencing was done on a sample of memory CD4+ T cells sorted from blood. The subset here: CD45RA-negative fraction. This chain's CDR3 is CASSERWRQEAFF. The CDR3, as DNA: TGTGCCAGCAGTGAAAGATGGAGACAGGAAGCTTTCTTT.